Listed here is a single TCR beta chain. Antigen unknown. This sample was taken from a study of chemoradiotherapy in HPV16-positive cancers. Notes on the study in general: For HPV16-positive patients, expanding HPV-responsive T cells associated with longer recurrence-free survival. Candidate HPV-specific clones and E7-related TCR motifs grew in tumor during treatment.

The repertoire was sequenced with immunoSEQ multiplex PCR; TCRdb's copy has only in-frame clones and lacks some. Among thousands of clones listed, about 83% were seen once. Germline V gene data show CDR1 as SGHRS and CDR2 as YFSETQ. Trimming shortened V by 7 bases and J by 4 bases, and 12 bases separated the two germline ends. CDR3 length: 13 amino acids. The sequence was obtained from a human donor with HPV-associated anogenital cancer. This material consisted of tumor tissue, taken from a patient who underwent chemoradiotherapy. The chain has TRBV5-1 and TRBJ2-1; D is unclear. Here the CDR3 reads CASRSSEYNEQFF. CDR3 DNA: TGCGCCAGCCGTTCATCAGAGTACAATGAGCAGTTCTTC.